This section outlines one TCR beta chain sequence together with its context. Antigen: not known. The data are from a study of T-cell reconstitution after alpha-beta-depleted transplantation in children. Study conclusions and caveats: As was reported, about two months after transplant, alpha-beta T cells came from several hundred expanded graft clones. Newly made T cells mostly supplied T-cell counts and diversity one year after transplant. Day-60 TCRbeta diversity that was high in some patients was derived from surviving recipient T cells and thymic progenitors.

CDR3 length: 16 amino acids. Germline CDR1 and CDR2: SGHVS and FNYEAQ. V gave up 1 base and J gave up 2 bases, with 13 bases separating them. The library targeted TCRbeta and was prepared with unique molecular identifiers. TCRdb re-derived calls from the PCR reads in MiXCR, one entry per CDR3 protein. The sample holds under 85,000 distinct CDR3 sequences, around 18% seen once. This clonotype originated in a male patient aged 2-9 years who had a stem cell transplant for acute lymphoblastic leukemia, so the T cells may come from the graft donor. Specimen: PBMCs, mostly from graft donor cells, collected 360 days after TCRalphabeta/CD19-depleted stem cell transplant. The chain uses TRBV7-6 and TRBJ2-3; perhaps TRBD2 as D (6 bases). CDR3 amino acids: CASSLGRLAHTDTQYF. CDR3 sequence (DNA): TGTGCCAGCAGCTTAGGTCGGCTAGCGCACACAGATACGCAGTATTTT.